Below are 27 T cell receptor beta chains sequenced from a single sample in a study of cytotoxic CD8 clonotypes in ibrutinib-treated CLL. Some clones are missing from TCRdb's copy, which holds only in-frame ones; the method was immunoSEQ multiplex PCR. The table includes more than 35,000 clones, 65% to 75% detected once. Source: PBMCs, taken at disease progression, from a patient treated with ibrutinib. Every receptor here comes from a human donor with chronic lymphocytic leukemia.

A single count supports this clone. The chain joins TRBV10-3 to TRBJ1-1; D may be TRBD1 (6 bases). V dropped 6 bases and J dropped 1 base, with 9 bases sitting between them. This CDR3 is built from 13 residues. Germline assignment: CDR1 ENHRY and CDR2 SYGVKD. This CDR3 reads CAIRGGQNTEAFF. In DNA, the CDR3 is TGTGCCATCAGGGGGGGACAGAACACTGAAGCTTTCTTT.

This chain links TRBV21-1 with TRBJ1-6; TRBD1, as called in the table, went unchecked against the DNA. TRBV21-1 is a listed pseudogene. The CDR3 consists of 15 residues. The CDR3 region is CASSKKGTGGSPLHF. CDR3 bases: TGTGCCAGCAGCAAAAAAGGGACAGGGGGTTCACCCCTCCACTTT.

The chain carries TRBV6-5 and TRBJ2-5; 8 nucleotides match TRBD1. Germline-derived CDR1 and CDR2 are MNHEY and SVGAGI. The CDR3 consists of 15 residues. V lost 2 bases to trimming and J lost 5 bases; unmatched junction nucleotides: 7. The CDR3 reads CASSYTQGAWETQYF. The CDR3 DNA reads TGTGCCAGCAGTTACACCCAGGGGGCCTGGGAGACCCAGTACTTC.

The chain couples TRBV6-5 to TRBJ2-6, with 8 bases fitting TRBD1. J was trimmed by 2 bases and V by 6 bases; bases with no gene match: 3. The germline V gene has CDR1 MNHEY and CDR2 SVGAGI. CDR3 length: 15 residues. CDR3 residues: CASRTRGPGANVLTF. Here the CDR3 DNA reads TGTGCCAGCAGGACCAGGGGGCCTGGGGCCAACGTCCTGACTTTC.

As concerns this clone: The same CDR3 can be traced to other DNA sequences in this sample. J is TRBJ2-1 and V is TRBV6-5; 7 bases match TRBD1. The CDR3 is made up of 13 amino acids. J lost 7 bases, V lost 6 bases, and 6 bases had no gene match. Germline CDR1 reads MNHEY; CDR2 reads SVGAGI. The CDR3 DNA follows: TGTGCCAGCAGGTGGGGGACAGATAATGAGCAGTTCTTC. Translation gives CASRWGTDNEQFF.

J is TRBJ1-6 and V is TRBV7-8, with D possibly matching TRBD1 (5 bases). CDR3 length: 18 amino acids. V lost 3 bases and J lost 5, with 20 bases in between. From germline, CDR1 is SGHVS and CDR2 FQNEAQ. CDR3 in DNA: TGTGCCAGCAGCTTCTCCGTGACGGGGGATTCGGATAATTCACCCCTCCACTTT. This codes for CASSFSVTGDSDNSPLHF.

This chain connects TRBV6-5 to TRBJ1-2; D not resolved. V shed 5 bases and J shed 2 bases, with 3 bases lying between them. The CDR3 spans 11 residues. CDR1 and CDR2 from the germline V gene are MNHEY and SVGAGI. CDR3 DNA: TGTGCCAGCAGTGAAAACTATGGCTACACCTTC. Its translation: CASSENYGYTF.

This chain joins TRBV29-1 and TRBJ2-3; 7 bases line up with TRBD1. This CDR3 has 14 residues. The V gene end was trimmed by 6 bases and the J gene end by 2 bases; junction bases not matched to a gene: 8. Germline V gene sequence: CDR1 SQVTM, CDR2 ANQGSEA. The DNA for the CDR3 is TGCAGCGTGTGGACAGGCTCCCACACAGATACGCAGTATTTT. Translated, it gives CSVWTGSHTDTQYF.

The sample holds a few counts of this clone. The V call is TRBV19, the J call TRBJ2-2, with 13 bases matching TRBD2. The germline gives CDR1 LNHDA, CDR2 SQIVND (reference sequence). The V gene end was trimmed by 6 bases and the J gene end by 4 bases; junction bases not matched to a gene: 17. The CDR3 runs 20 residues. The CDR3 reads CASRSPRTSGGAGSTGELFF. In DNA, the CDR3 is TGTGCCAGTAGATCCCCGAGAACTAGCGGGGGGGCTGGATCCACCGGGGAGCTGTTTTTT.

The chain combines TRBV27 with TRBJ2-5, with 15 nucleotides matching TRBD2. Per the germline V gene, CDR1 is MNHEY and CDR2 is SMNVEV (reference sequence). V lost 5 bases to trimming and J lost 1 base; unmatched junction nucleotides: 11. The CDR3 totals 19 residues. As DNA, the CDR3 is TGTGCCAGCAGTACCGGCACGGGACTAGCGGGGGGAACCCAAGAGACCCAGTACTTC. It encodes CASSTGTGLAGGTQETQYF.

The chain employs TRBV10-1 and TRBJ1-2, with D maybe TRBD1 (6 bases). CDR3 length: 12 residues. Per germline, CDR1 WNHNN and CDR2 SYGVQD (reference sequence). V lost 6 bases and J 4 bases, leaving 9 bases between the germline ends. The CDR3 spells CASRQGAYGYTF. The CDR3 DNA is TGCGCCAGCAGACAGGGAGCCTATGGCTACACCTTC.

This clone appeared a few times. Here the CDR3 reads CASSKGQWQPQHF. CDR3 DNA: TGTGCCAGCAGTAAAGGCCAGTGGCAGCCCCAGCATTTT. V gene TRBV2 combines with J gene TRBJ1-5; D unclear. V was cut by 5 bases and J by 7 bases, with 12 bases left in between. Germline V lookup: CDR1 SNHLY, CDR2 FYNNEI. The CDR3 covers 13 residues. The full variable domain, in which reference TRBV2 and TRBJ1-5 provide the parts outside the CDR3, is EPEVTQTPSHQVTQMGQEVILRCVPISNHLYFYWYRQILGQKVEFLVSFYNNEISEKSEIFDDQFSVERPDGSNFTLKIRSTKLEDSAMYFCASSKGQWQPQHFGDGTRLSIL.

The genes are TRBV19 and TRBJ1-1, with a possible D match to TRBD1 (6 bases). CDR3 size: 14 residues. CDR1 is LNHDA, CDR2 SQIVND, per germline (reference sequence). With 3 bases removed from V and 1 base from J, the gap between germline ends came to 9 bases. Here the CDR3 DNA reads TGTGCCAGTAGTATGGGACACCAGAACACTGAAGCTTTCTTT. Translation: CASSMGHQNTEAFF.

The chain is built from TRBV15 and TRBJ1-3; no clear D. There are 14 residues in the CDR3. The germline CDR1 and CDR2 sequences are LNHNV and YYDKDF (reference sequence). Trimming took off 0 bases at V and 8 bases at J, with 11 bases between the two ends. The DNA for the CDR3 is TGTGCCACCAGCAGAGATGGCCCCCCCGACACCATATATTTT. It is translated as CATSRDGPPDTIYF. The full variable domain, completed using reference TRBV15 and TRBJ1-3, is DAMVIQNPRYQVTQFGKPVTLSCSQTLNHNVMYWYQQKSSQAPKLLFHYYDKDFNNEADTPDNFQSRRPNTSFCFLDIRSPGLGDTAMYLCATSRDGPPDTIYFGEGSWLTVV.

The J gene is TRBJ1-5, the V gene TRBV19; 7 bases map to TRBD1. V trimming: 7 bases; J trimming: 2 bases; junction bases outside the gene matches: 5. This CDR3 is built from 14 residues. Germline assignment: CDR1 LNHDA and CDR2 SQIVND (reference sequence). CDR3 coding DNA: TGTGCCAGTATGGACAGGAGAGGCAATCAGCCCCAGCATTTT. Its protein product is CASMDRRGNQPQHF.

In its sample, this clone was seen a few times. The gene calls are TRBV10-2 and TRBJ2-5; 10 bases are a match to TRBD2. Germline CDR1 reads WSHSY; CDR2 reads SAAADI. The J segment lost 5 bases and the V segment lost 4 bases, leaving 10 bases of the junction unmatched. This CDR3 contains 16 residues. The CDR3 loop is CASSVQSGGDGETQYF. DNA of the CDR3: TGCGCCAGCAGTGTTCAAAGCGGGGGGGATGGGGAGACCCAGTACTTC.

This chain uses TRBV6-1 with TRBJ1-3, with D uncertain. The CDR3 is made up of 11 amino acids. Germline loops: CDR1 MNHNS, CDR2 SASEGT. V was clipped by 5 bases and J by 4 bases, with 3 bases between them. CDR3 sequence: CASSLGNTIYF. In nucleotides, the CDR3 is TGTGCCAGCAGTTTGGGAAACACCATATATTTT.

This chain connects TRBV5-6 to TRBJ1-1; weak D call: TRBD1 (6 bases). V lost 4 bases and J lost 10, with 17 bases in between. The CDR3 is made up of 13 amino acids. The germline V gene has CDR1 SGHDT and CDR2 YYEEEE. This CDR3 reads CASSPGGLGLAFF. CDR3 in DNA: TGTGCCAGCAGCCCGGGGGGGCTTGGGTTAGCTTTCTTT. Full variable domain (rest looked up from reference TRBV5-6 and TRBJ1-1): DAGVTQSPTHLIKTRGQQVTLRCSPKSGHDTVSWYQQALGQGPQFIFQYYEEEERQRGNFPDRFSGHQFPNYSSELNVNALLLGDSALYLCASSPGGLGLAFFGQGTRLTVV.

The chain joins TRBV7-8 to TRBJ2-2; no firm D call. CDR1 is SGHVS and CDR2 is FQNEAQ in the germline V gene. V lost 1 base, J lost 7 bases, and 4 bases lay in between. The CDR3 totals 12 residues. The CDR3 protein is CASSLEVGELFF. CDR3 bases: TGTGCCAGCAGCTTAGAGGTCGGGGAGCTGTTTTTT.

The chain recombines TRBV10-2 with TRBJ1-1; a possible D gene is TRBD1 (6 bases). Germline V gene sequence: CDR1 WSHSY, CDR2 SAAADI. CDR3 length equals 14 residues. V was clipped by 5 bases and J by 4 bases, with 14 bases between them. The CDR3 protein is CASSQVKGGTEAFF. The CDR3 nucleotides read TGCGCCAGCAGTCAGGTTAAGGGGGGCACTGAAGCTTTCTTT.

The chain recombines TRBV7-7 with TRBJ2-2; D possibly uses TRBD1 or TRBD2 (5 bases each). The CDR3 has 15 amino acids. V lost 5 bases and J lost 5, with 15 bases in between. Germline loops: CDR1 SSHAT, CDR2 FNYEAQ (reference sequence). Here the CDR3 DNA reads TGTGCCAGCAGCCCAGGACACTCGGGGACCGGGGAGCTGTTTTTT. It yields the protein CASSPGHSGTGELFF.

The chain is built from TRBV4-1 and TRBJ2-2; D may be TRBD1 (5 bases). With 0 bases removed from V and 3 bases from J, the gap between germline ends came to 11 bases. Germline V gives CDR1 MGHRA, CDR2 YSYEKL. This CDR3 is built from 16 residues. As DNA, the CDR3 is TGCGCCAGCAGCCAAGACCAGGGTCGGGACACCGGGGAGCTGTTTTTT. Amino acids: CASSQDQGRDTGELFF.

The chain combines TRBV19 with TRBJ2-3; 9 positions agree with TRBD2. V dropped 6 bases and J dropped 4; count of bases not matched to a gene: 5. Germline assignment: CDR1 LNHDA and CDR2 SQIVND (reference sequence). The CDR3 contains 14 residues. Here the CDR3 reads CASRGASGADTQYF. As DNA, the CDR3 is TGTGCCAGTAGGGGGGCTAGCGGGGCAGATACGCAGTATTTT.

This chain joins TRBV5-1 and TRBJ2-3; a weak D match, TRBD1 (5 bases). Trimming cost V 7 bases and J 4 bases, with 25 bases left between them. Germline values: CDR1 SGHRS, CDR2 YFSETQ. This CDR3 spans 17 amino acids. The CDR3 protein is CASQEAQVVVVPDTQYF. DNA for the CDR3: TGCGCCAGCCAAGAAGCACAGGTAGTCGTGGTACCAGATACGCAGTATTTT.

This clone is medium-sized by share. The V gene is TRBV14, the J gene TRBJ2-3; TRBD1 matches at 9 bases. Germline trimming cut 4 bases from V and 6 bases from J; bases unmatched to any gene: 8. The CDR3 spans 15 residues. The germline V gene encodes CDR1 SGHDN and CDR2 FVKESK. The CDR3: CASSPGTGSFDTQYF. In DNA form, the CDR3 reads TGTGCCAGCAGCCCGGGGACAGGGTCATTCGATACGCAGTATTTT.

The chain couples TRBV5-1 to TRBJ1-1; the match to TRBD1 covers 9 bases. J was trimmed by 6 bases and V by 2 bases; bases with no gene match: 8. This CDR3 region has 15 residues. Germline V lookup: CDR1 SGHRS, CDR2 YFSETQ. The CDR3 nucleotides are TGCGCCAGCAGCTTAACAGGGGGCGAATTTTCTGAAGCTTTCTTT. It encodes CASSLTGGEFSEAFF. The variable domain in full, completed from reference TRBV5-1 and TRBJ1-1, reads KAGVTQTPRYLIKTRGQQVTLSCSPISGHRSVSWYQQTPGQGLQFLFEYFSETQRNKGNFPGRFSGRQFSNSRSEMNVSTLELGDSALYLCASSLTGGEFSEAFFGQGTRLTVV.

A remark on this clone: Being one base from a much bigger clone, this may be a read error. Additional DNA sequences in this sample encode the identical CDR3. CDR3 in DNA: TGTGCCAGCAGCCCGCCGACAGTGATGAACACTGAAGCTTTCTTT. It specifies CASSPPTVMNTEAFF. The chain carries TRBV7-9 and TRBJ1-1, with D perhaps TRBD1 (5 bases). The V and J ends lost 5 bases and 0 bases respectively, with 13 bases between them. The CDR3 extends over 15 amino acids. In germline, CDR1 is SEHNR, CDR2 FQNEAQ (reference sequence).